This T cell receptor (beta chain) was found in a study of monozygotic twins with inflammatory bowel disease. Broader study findings: Relative clonotype sharing with others was diminished in IBD patients versus healthy twins, particularly with disease activity. Any single strong signal or clonotype tied to IBD lacked support.

Concerning this clonotype itself: Its antigen is unknown.

Every TCR library consumed about 3,500 ng of total RNA. TCRdb re-called the 5' RACE reads and catalogs CDR3 proteins one per entry, DNA excluded. Here the sample table reports some 160,000 distinct CDR3 sequences. The length of the CDR3 is 14 residues. Sequenced: blood. The gene calls are TRBV12-3 or TRBV12-4 and TRBJ1-6; the D call from TCRdb, TRBD1, cannot be confirmed without DNA. The sequence came from a human donor with ulcerative colitis or Crohn's disease, or a healthy co-twin of an affected twin (not recorded which). The CDR3 region is CASSLGGAVSPLHF.